Each of the 5 T cell receptor beta chains below was sequenced from the same sample in a study of blood T cell repertoires in COVID-19. Here immunoSEQ multiplex PCR was the method, and the copy in TCRdb shows in-frame clones only, minus some. The sample comprises 250,000 to 350,000 clones, 90% of which are singletons, and around 2.7% rests with the top ten. Sequences were obtained from PBMCs or T cells enriched from blood (not recorded which). The receptors come from a man in his fifties or sixties who had recovered from COVID-19.

V gene TRBV11-2 combines with J gene TRBJ1-1, with 9 bases lining up with TRBD1. CDR3 length equals 16 residues. CDR1 is SGHAT and CDR2 is FQNNGV in the germline V gene. V shed 3 bases, J shed 5 bases, and the junction held 10 bases outside the gene matches. The CDR3 loop reads CASSLSNRGRGTEAFF. The CDR3 DNA is TGTGCCAGCAGCTTGAGCAACAGGGGGCGCGGAACTGAAGCTTTCTTT.

The rearrangement joins TRBV5-1 to TRBJ1-2; 8 nucleotides align to TRBD1. The V gene end was trimmed by 3 bases and the J gene end by 7 bases; junction bases not matched to a gene: 5. Germline V gene data show CDR1 as SGHRS and CDR2 as YFSETQ. CDR3 length: 13 amino acids. CDR3 nucleotide sequence: TGCGCCAGCAGCTCCAGGGGGCCGCGTGGCTACACCTTC. Residues: CASSSRGPRGYTF.

The chain couples TRBV5-1 to TRBJ1-1; D gene ambiguous. The V end lost 0 bases, the J end lost 4 bases, and 10 bases lay between the germline ends. Per the germline V gene, CDR1 is SGHRS and CDR2 is YFSETQ. The CDR3 consists of 14 residues. CDR3: CASSLVGERTEAFF. The DNA for the CDR3 is TGCGCCAGCAGCTTGGTCGGAGAACGCACTGAAGCTTTCTTT. The entire variable domain, with the rest obtained from reference TRBV5-1 and TRBJ1-1, is as follows: KAGVTQTPRYLIKTRGQQVTLSCSPISGHRSVSWYQQTPGQGLQFLFEYFSETQRNKGNFPGRFSGRQFSNSRSEMNVSTLELGDSALYLCASSLVGERTEAFFGQGTRLTVV.

This clone was seen only once. The chain couples TRBV5-4 to TRBJ1-1; a possible D gene is TRBD1 (6 bases). Germline CDR1 SGHNT, CDR2 YYREEE (reference sequence). Trimming cost V 0 bases and J 2 bases, with 17 bases left between them. This CDR3 is 17 amino acids long. The CDR3 region has the DNA TGTGCCAGCAGCTTGGTCTGGGGGCCCGAATTTAACACTGAAGCTTTCTTT. Amino acid sequence: CASSLVWGPEFNTEAFF.

The count of this clone is one. The rearrangement joins TRBV11-1 to TRBJ1-4; no clear D gene. Trimming removed 1 base at V and 12 bases at J, with 12 bases between. CDR3 length equals 13 residues. From germline, CDR1 is SGHAT and CDR2 FQDESV (reference sequence). CDR3 nucleotides: TGTGCCAGCAGCTTAGAACGAGGGAGACAACTGTTTTTT. Its translation: CASSLERGRQLFF.